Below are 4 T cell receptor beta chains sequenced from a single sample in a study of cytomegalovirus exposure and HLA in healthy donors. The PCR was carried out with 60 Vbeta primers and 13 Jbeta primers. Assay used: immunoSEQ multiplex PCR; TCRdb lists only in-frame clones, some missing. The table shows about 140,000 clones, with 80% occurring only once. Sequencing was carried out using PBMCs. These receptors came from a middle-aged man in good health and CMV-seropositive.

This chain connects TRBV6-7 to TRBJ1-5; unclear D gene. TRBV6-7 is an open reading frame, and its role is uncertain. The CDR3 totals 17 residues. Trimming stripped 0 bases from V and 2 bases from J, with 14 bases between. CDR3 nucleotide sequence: TGTGCCAGCAGTTACTCTTCGGGAAGGGAGGGCAATCAGCCCCAGCATTTT. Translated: CASSYSSGREGNQPQHF.

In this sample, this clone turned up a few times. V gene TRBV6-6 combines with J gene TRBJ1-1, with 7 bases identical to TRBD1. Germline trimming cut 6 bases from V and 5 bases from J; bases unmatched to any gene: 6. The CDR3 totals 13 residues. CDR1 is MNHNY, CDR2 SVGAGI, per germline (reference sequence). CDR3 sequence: CASRVPGQTEAFF. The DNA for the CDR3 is TGTGCCAGCAGGGTCCCGGGACAGACTGAAGCTTTCTTT.

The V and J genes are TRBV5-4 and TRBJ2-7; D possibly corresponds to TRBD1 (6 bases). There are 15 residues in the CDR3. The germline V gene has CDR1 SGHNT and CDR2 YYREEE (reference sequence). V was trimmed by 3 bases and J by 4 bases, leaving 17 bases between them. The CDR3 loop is CASSWGTFGSYEQYF. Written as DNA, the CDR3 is TGTGCCAGCAGCTGGGGGACATTCGGGTCGTACGAGCAGTACTTC.

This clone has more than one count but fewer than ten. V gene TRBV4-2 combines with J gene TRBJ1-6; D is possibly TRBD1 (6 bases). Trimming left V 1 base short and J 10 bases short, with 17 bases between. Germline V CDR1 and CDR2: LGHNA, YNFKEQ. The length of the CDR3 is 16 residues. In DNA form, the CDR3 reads TGTGCCAGCAGCCAAGGGGGGGGTCAGGGGTACTCACCCCTCCACTTT. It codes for CASSQGGGQGYSPLHF.